One sample yielded the 3 T cell receptor beta chains listed below, sequenced in a study of vaccination and CD4 T cells after COVID-19. Time point meaning: late sampling 161 to 241 days after vaccination in a few convalescent patients. The treatment: roughly 11-day PBMC culture with coronavirus spike peptide pools or control peptides (ViraFEST assay). No antigen is known for these receptors. Researchers used the Oncomine TCR Beta short-read assay to sequence DNA from cultured CD4+ T cells. TCRdb analysed the PCR reads with MiXCR anew, one entry per CDR3 protein. The data show approximately 17,000 distinct CDR3 sequences, with around 52% seen just once and approximately 18% held by the top ten. Source: CD4+ T cells from blood, cultured in vitro, taken about 7 months after SARS-CoV-2 vaccination. The receptors come from a human donor who had recovered from COVID-19.

This clonotype has a handful of counts. The chain couples TRBV7-2 to TRBJ1-5; D is uncertain. Trimming removed 5 bases from V and 15 bases from J, with 14 bases in between. Looked up from germline, CDR1 is SGHTA and CDR2 is FQGNSA. CDR3 length equals 11 residues. The CDR3 is CASSPPGPGHF. The CDR3 DNA follows: TGTGCCAGCAGCCCCCCCGGGCCGGGGCATTTT.

This chain uses TRBV7-2 with TRBJ1-3, with a tentative D call TRBD1 (6 bases). The CDR3 covers 14 residues. Trimming removed 5 bases from V and 2 bases from J, with 10 bases in between. Germline CDR1 is SGHTA and CDR2 is FQGNSA. CDR3 nucleotide sequence: TGTGCCAGCAGCCAAGGGGGGACTGGAAACACCATATATTTT. Its protein is CASSQGGTGNTIYF.

J is TRBJ2-7 and V is TRBV2; 8 nucleotides line up with TRBD1. The CDR3 contains 14 residues. Germline-derived CDR1 and CDR2 are SNHLY and FYNNEI. Trimming took 6 bases from V and 7 from J; bases not matched to a gene: 11. DNA for the CDR3: TGTGCCAGCAGCGCGGACAGGGTTGTTGAGGAGCAGTACTTC. Translated, it gives CASSADRVVEEQYF.